This is a list of T cell receptor beta chains from one sample in a study of blood T cells in healthy people across ages. TCRdb reanalysed the 5' RACE reads using MiXCR and keeps one entry per CDR3 protein. Altogether approximately 1.5 million distinct CDR3 sequences are present, roughly 43% being singletons, with the ten largest covering under 5%. Material for sequencing was blood. The receptors were sampled from a woman aged 18-35 years in good health. Both conserved end residues are trimmed from each CDR3.

j_gene,v_gene,CDR3aa
TRBJ1-1,TRBV7-2,ASALVGRVGEAF
TRBJ1-2,TRBV6-1,ASSELALLGYGYT
TRBJ1-1,TRBV7-9,ASSLQPGQGYYSTEAF
TRBJ2-7,TRBV4-3,ASSKEATYEQY
TRBJ1-5,TRBV7-3,ASGLRAENNQPQH
TRBJ2-7,TRBV7-8,ASRTSGGLNEQY
TRBJ2-3,TRBV7-3,ASSLIGRDRGRGDTQY
TRBJ2-7,TRBV28,ASTDPRGGSYEQY
TRBJ2-3,TRBV5-1,ASRLAHGGSETDTQY
TRBJ1-3,TRBV7-9,ASSWRQDGPGNTIY
TRBJ2-7,TRBV4-3,ASSQDGRYNEQY
TRBJ2-3,TRBV11-3,ASSLGGGSSTDTQY
TRBJ2-3,TRBV24-1,ATSDSFLDTQY
TRBJ1-2,TRBV6-1,ASSLTRTDAYGYT
TRBJ2-3,TRBV30,AWKGGSWGKRTDTQY
TRBJ2-3,TRBV20-1,SAGRDTQY